This T cell receptor beta chain was sequenced for a study of T-cell reconstitution after alpha-beta-depleted transplantation in children. Study-level points and caveats: It was newly produced T cells that mostly accounted for T-cell counts and diversity one year after transplant. Some patients showed high day-60 TCRbeta diversity, which derived from surviving recipient T cells and thymic progenitors. As was reported, about two months after transplant, alpha-beta T cells came from several hundred expanded graft clones.

Germline assignment: CDR1 KGHDR and CDR2 SFDVKD. This CDR3 comprises 14 residues. V was pared by 3 bases and J by 9 bases, with 7 bases of the junction left unmatched. Details on this clonotype: Its antigen is unidentified.

During its preparation, the TCRbeta library received unique molecular identifiers. TCRdb used MiXCR to reprocess the PCR reads, holding one entry per CDR3 protein. The table has about 980,000 distinct CDR3 sequences, 25% to 35% seen once; the top ten hold roughly 28%. This rearrangement joins TRBV24-1 to TRBJ2-3; 8 bases map to TRBD1. Sequenced here: PBMCs, mostly from graft donor cells, sampled 360 days after TCRalphabeta/CD19-depleted stem cell transplant. The receptor was derived from a boy younger than two who had a stem cell transplant for SCID, so the T cells may come from the graft donor. The CDR3 nucleotides read TGTGCCACCAGTGATCCCAGACAGGGGATGACGCAGTATTTT. It translates to CATSDPRQGMTQYF.